This T cell receptor beta chain derives from a study of B cell selection in AIRE deficiency. Generated by immunoSEQ multiplex PCR, the TCRdb table keeps only in-frame clones and is missing some. The sample includes about 25,000 clones, roughly 96% of them seen just once. The sorted conventional CD4 T cells were gated as CD4+CD127+. Points on this clone: Its matching antigen is unknown.

Trimming stripped 3 bases from V and 1 base from J, with 6 bases between. This CDR3 is 14 amino acids long. Germline V gene lookup returns CDR1 MNHNY and CDR2 SVGAGI (reference sequence). Whole-study results and caveats: Shared Treg sequences had shorter CDR3s, biased toward rearrangements with few non-templated insertions. Patient Tconv cells held about 31% of Treg sequences shared by healthy donors.

The gene calls are TRBV6-6 and TRBJ2-2; unclear D gene. The sequence came from a human donor in good health. Sequencing used CD4+CD127+ conventional T cells sorted from PBMCs. CDR3 sequence (DNA): TGTGCCAGCAGTTATGTCTGGAACACCGGGGAGCTGTTTTTT. This gives the protein CASSYVWNTGELFF.